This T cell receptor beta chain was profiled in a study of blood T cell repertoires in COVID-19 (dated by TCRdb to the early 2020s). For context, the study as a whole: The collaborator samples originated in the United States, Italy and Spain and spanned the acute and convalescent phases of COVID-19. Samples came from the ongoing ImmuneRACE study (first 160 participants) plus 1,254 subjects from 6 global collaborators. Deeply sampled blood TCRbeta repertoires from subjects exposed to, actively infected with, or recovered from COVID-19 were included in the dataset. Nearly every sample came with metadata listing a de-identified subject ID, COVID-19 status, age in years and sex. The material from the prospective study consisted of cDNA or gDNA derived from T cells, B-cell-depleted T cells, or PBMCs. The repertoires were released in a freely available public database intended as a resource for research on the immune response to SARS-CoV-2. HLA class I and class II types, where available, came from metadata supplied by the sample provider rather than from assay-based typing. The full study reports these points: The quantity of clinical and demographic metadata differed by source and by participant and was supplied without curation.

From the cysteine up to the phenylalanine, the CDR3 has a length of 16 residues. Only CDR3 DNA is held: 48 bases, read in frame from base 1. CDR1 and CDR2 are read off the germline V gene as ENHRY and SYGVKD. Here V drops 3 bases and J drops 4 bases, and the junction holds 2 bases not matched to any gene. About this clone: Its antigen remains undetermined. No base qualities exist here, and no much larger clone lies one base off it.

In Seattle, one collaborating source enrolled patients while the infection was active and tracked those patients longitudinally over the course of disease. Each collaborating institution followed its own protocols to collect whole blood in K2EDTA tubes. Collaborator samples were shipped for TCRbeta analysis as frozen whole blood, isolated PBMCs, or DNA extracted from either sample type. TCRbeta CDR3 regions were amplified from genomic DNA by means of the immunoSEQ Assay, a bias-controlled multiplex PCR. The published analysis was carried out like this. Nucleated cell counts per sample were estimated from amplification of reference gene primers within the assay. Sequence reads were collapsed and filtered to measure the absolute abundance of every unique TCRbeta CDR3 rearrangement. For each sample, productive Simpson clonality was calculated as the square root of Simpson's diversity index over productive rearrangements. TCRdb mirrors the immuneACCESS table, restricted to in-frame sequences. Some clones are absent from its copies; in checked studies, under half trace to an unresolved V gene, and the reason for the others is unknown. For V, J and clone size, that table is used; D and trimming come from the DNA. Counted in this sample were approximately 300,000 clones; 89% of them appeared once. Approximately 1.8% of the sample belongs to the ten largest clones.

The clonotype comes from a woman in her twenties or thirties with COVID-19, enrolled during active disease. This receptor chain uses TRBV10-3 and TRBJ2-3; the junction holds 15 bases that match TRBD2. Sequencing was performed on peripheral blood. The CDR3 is CAISEGTSGRPDTQYF. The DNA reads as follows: TGTGCCATCAGTGAAGGGACTAGCGGGAGGCCAGATACGCAGTATTTT.